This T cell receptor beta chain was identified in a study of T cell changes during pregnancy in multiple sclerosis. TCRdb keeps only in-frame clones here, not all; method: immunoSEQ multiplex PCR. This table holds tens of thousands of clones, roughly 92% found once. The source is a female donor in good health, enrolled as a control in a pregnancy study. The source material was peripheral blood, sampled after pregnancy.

CDR3 nucleotide sequence: TGTGCCAGCAGTGACTACAATGAAAAACTGTTTTTT. This encodes CASSDYNEKLFF. J is TRBJ1-4 and V is TRBV6-1, with D uncertain. Trimming took off 3 bases at V and 5 bases at J, with 4 bases between the two ends. The CDR3 length is 12 residues. The germline V gene has CDR1 MNHNS and CDR2 SASEGT.